This T cell receptor beta chain was observed in a study of regulatory T cells in long-lasting Graves disease. The time point is: newly diagnosed GD, antithyroid drugs for less than 3 months. After RNA was extracted from PBMCs, the TCR library was made from it. iRepertoire HTBI primers and Arm-PCR of CDR3 regions built TCR beta libraries. MiXCR, run by TCRdb on the multiplex PCR reads, gives a single entry per CDR3 protein. The sample lists roughly 510,000 distinct CDR3 sequences, roughly 15% seen once, with about 11% in the top ten. V lost 1 base and J 8 bases, leaving 11 bases between the germline ends. The CDR3 is 13 residues long. Germline values: CDR1 SGHVS, CDR2 FQNEAQ. At least ten counts were recorded for this clonotype. These data also featured in a second study, about T cells in Graves' hyperthyroidism and ophthalmopathy. This second study says: Most thyroid clonotypes with frequency above 0.001 were detected in blood.

The chain links TRBV7-8 to TRBJ1-2; D may be TRBD1 (5 bases). This sequence was found in a man aged 18 to 30 with Graves disease. The input for sequencing was peripheral blood mononuclear cells (PBMCs), taken at new diagnosis, from a patient treated with antithyroid drugs. CDR3 DNA sequence: TGTGCCAGCAGCTTAGAGACAGAACGAGGCTACACCTTC. Protein: CASSLETERGYTF.